The 3 T cell receptor beta chains presented below share a single source sample, sequenced in a study of blood T cell repertoires in COVID-19. TCRdb's copy holds only in-frame clones and misses some; the assay was immunoSEQ multiplex PCR. The table has 100,000 or so clones, roughly 85% seen once. The material sequenced was peripheral blood. The receptors originated from a man aged 45-60 years with acute or convalescent COVID-19.

This sequence joins TRBV7-8 and TRBJ1-5; D unresolved. V gave up 1 base and J gave up 1 base, with 11 bases separating them. This CDR3 spans 16 amino acids. The germline CDR1 and CDR2 sequences are SGHVS and FQNEAQ. This CDR3 is CASSLGGRRSNQPQHF. The CDR3 DNA follows: TGTGCCAGCAGCTTAGGTGGTAGGCGGAGCAATCAGCCCCAGCATTTT.

This clone was observed a handful of times. CDR3 DNA sequence: TGCGCCAGCAGCTTCGCTACTAGCCAAGAGACCCAGTACTTC. Its translation: CASSFATSQETQYF. The genes are TRBV5-1 and TRBJ2-5; TRBD2 is a possible D gene (5 bases). Trimming took off 2 bases at V and 1 base at J, with 9 bases between the two ends. The CDR3 contains 14 residues. Germline loops: CDR1 SGHRS, CDR2 YFSETQ.

J is TRBJ2-7 and V is TRBV29-1, with D possibly TRBD2 on 7 matching bases. V dropped 6 bases and J dropped 4 bases, with 22 bases sitting between them. Looked up from germline, CDR1 is SQVTM and CDR2 is ANQGSEA. This CDR3 is 15 amino acids long. The CDR3 loop is CSVGGPVTGAYEQYF. CDR3 coding DNA: TGCAGCGTGGGGGGGCCAGTGACAGGAGCGTACGAGCAGTACTTC.